This entry lists 26 T cell receptor beta chains sequenced from one sample in a study of OX40 agonist ivuxolimab in advanced cancers. The method was immunoSEQ multiplex PCR; TCRdb's version includes in-frame clones alone and lacks a portion of them. Altogether about 35,000 clones are present, about 90% being singletons, with the ten largest covering 30% to 40%. This sample comprised CD4+ or CD8+ T cells sorted from blood, obtained in a trial of the OX40 agonist ivuxolimab. Receptor source: an adult with an advanced solid tumor such as melanoma, head and neck, liver or kidney cancer.

In DNA, the CDR3 is TGTGCCAGTAGGGAGGGACAGGGAGTTAGAACCGGGGAGCTGTTTTTT. Protein product: CASREGQGVRTGELFF. This chain connects TRBV19 to TRBJ2-2; 9 nucleotides align to TRBD1. V shed 6 bases and J 5 bases; nucleotides not matched to a gene: 10. CDR3 length: 16 residues. Germline CDR1 is LNHDA and CDR2 is SQIVND (reference sequence).

The chain recombines TRBV5-1 with TRBJ2-1, with TRBD2 matching over 8 bases. The germline V gene encodes CDR1 SGHRS and CDR2 YFSETQ. The CDR3 sequence is 15 residues long. Trimming at V came to 4 bases and at J to 3 bases, leaving 6 bases not matched to a gene. CDR3 nucleotide sequence: TGCGCCAGCAGCCCAAGCGGGAGCGTCTACAATGAGCAGTTCTTC. Protein sequence: CASSPSGSVYNEQFF.

The chain couples TRBV10-3 to TRBJ2-2; D gene uncertain. Germline values: CDR1 ENHRY, CDR2 SYGVKD. The ends were cut back, 1 base at V and 0 bases at J, with 12 bases in the middle. The CDR3 spans 17 residues. The CDR3 protein is CAISELGFLPNTGELFF. As DNA, the CDR3 is TGTGCCATCAGTGAGTTGGGATTCCTCCCGAACACCGGGGAGCTGTTTTTT.

This clone showed up just once. J is TRBJ2-7 and V is TRBV19; possibly TRBD2 for D (5 bases). Between the trimmed V and J ends, which lost 5 bases and 1 base, there was a span of 9 bases. CDR1 is LNHDA and CDR2 is SQIVND in the germline V gene (reference sequence). CDR3 size: 13 residues. In nucleotides, the CDR3 is TGTGCCAGTAGTGCAAGCGGTTCCTACGAGCAGTACTTC. This sequence encodes CASSASGSYEQYF.

This chain uses TRBV5-4 with TRBJ2-7; no definite D call. Trimming stripped 5 bases from V and 0 bases from J, with 12 bases between. Germline CDR1 reads SGHNT; CDR2 reads YYREEE (reference sequence). There are 14 residues in the CDR3. The CDR3 DNA sequence: TGTGCCAGCAGTTATGGACGGACCTCCTACGAGCAGTACTTC. Its translation: CASSYGRTSYEQYF.

V is TRBV6-1 and J is TRBJ1-5; D perhaps matches TRBD1 (5 bases). Trimming stripped 0 bases from V and 0 bases from J, with 9 bases between. Germline assignment: CDR1 MNHNS and CDR2 SASEGT. The CDR3 spans 16 residues. CDR3 region: CASSEAFDSSNQPQHF. The CDR3 coding sequence is TGTGCCAGCAGTGAAGCCTTCGACAGTAGCAATCAGCCCCAGCATTTT.

This clone was found once. The CDR3, as DNA: TGCGCCAGCAGCCATACGACCACGGGGACAGATACGCAGTATTTT. Translated, it gives CASSHTTTGTDTQYF. V usage is TRBV23-1 and J usage is TRBJ2-3, with D perhaps matching TRBD2 (5 bases). TRBV23-1 is known as an ORF, though its function is uncertain. This CDR3 spans 15 amino acids. Trimming took off 6 bases at V and 3 bases at J, with 16 bases between the two ends.

Concerning this clone itself: At one end, the junction sequence differs from germline, possibly due to a read error. V and J are TRBV7-9 and TRBJ2-7; D is uncertain. CDR3 size: 14 residues. Looked up from germline, CDR1 is SEHNR and CDR2 is FQNEAQ (reference sequence). This CDR3 is CAGSSTTMADEQYF. The CDR3 DNA follows: TGTGCCGGCAGCTCGACGACAATGGCGGACGAGCAGTACTTC.

This clone showed up just once. The rearrangement uses TRBV28 and TRBJ2-7; perhaps TRBD1 as D (6 bases). There are 16 residues in the CDR3. The germline CDR1 and CDR2 sequences are MDHEN and SYDVKM. Trimming took 5 bases from V and 3 from J, leaving 20 bases between them. CDR3 bases: TGTGCCAGCAGTACCCCGGACAGCGCGCCTCGCTACGAGCAGTACTTC. It codes for CASSTPDSAPRYEQYF.

The chain carries TRBV18 and TRBJ2-3; perhaps TRBD2 as D (5 bases). The germline CDR1 and CDR2 sequences are KGHSH and LQKENI. V was cut by 4 bases and J by 0 bases, with 17 bases left in between. This CDR3 is built from 17 residues. DNA of the CDR3: TGTGCCAGCTCACTTGACTCTTCGCGGGCTAGCACAGATACGCAGTATTTT. This codes for CASSLDSSRASTDTQYF. The full variable domain, with the rest looked up from reference TRBV18 and TRBJ2-3, is NAGVMQNPRHLVRRRGQEARLRCSPMKGHSHVYWYRQLPEEGLKFMVYLQKENIIDESGMPKERFSAEFPKEGPSILRIQQVVRGDSAAYFCASSLDSSRASTDTQYFGPGTRLTVL.

The rearrangement joins TRBV5-6 to TRBJ2-7; 10 nucleotides align to TRBD2. The CDR3 is 16 residues long. The germline V gene has CDR1 SGHDT and CDR2 YYEEEE. V lost 4 bases to trimming and J lost 4 bases; unmatched junction nucleotides: 11. CDR3 DNA: TGTGCCAGCAGCCCCTTTTCTAGCGGGAGACCGTACGAGCAGTACTTC. This codes for CASSPFSSGRPYEQYF. The complete variable domain, with remaining parts taken from reference TRBV5-6 and TRBJ2-7, reads DAGVTQSPTHLIKTRGQQVTLRCSPKSGHDTVSWYQQALGQGPQFIFQYYEEEERQRGNFPDRFSGHQFPNYSSELNVNALLLGDSALYLCASSPFSSGRPYEQYFGPGTRLTVT.

The CDR3: CASSQDWVEESGNTIYF. CDR3 DNA sequence: TGCGCCAGCAGCCAAGATTGGGTCGAGGAGTCTGGAAACACCATATATTTT. The chain combines TRBV4-3 with TRBJ1-3, with D unresolved. Germline CDR1 LGHNA, CDR2 YSLEER. The CDR3 runs 17 residues. V was cut by 0 bases and J by 1 base, with 13 bases left in between.

CDR3 residues: CASSLAAGRADYGYTF. The CDR3 DNA sequence: TGCGCCAGCAGCTTGGCTGCAGGGAGAGCGGATTATGGCTACACCTTC. J is TRBJ1-2 and V is TRBV5-1, with D tentatively TRBD1 (5 bases). V was clipped by 0 bases and J by 5 bases, with 17 bases between them. The CDR3 runs to 16 residues. Germline V gives CDR1 SGHRS, CDR2 YFSETQ.

This chain connects TRBV7-9 to TRBJ2-7; 9 bases line up with TRBD2. With V trimmed by 1 base and J by 2 bases, 6 bases remained unmatched. This CDR3 region has 16 residues. CDR1 is SEHNR and CDR2 is FQNEAQ in the germline V gene (reference sequence). The DNA of the CDR3 is TGTGCCAGCAGCTTAGGCCCAGCGGGAGGAGCCTACGAGCAGTACTTC. Its protein is CASSLGPAGGAYEQYF. The entire variable domain, with the rest obtained from reference TRBV7-9 and TRBJ2-7, is as follows: DTGVSQNPRHKITKRGQNVTFRCDPISEHNRLYWYRQTLGQGPEFLTYFQNEAQLEKSRLLSDRFSAERPKGSFSTLEIQRTEQGDSAMYLCASSLGPAGGAYEQYFGPGTRLTVT.

This sequence joins TRBV19 and TRBJ2-3, with 8 bases lining up with TRBD1. CDR3 length: 14 amino acids. V was clipped by 7 bases and J by 2 bases; unmatched bases: 5. Germline V gene sequence: CDR1 LNHDA, CDR2 SQIVND (reference sequence). CDR3 sequence reads: CASIKDRDTDTQYF. In DNA form, the CDR3 reads TGTGCCAGTATTAAGGACAGGGACACAGATACGCAGTATTTT.

The gene calls are TRBV27 and TRBJ2-3; perhaps TRBD2 as D (6 bases). The CDR3 has 17 amino acids. V was pared by 2 bases and J by 0 bases, with 15 bases between. Germline V CDR1 and CDR2: MNHEY, SMNVEV (reference sequence). The CDR3 sequence: CASSLGGTPISTDTQYF. The CDR3 DNA reads as TGTGCCAGCAGTTTAGGAGGGACCCCCATCAGCACAGATACGCAGTATTTT.

This chain connects TRBV28 to TRBJ2-7; 9 bases match TRBD1. J was trimmed by 6 bases and V by 7 bases; bases with no gene match: 40. CDR1 MDHEN and CDR2 SYDVKM come from the germline V gene. The CDR3 runs to 24 residues. The CDR3 DNA reads TGTGCCAGCAACCCATTCCCCAAGCAGACCACCCCCATACGACGCGGGACAGGGAGTGGCGAGCAGTACTTC. Residues: CASNPFPKQTTPIRRGTGSGEQYF.

The chain combines TRBV4-1 with TRBJ2-5; D is perhaps TRBD2 (5 bases). This CDR3 is 16 amino acids long. Deletions cut 0 bases from V and 2 bases from J, with 13 bases between. CDR1 MGHRA and CDR2 YSYEKL come from the germline V gene. The CDR3 loop is CASSQEWETLQETQYF. CDR3 in DNA: TGCGCCAGCAGCCAAGAATGGGAGACCTTGCAAGAGACCCAGTACTTC.

The V and J genes are TRBV4-1 and TRBJ2-2; tentatively, D is TRBD2 (6 bases). CDR1 and CDR2 (germline): MGHRA, YSYEKL. The CDR3 contains 14 residues. Trimming removed 8 bases at V and 4 bases at J, with 14 bases between. The CDR3 DNA reads as TGCGCCAGCGGAGGGGACTGGGGCACCGGGGAGCTGTTTTTT. This sequence encodes CASGGDWGTGELFF.

The J gene is TRBJ2-1, the V gene TRBV27; 7 positions agree with TRBD2. The CDR3 spans 15 residues. J gave up 2 bases and V 2 bases, and 3 bases lay outside the gene matches. Per the germline V gene, CDR1 is MNHEY and CDR2 is SMNVEV (reference sequence). CDR3 DNA: TGTGCCAGCAGTTTACAAGCGGGACCCTACAATGAGCAGTTCTTC. This codes for CASSLQAGPYNEQFF.

The CDR3 sequence is CASSGFSGAYNEQFF. CDR3 in DNA: TGTGCCAGCAGCGGTTTCTCCGGCGCCTACAATGAGCAGTTCTTC. The chain couples TRBV9 to TRBJ2-1; D not certain. CDR3 length equals 15 residues. Trimming took 3 bases from V and 2 from J, leaving 12 bases between them. Germline assignment: CDR1 SGDLS and CDR2 YYNGEE.

The chain recombines TRBV9 with TRBJ2-3; no definite D call. The CDR3 has 15 amino acids. The V end was cut by 2 bases, the J end by 0 bases, with 10 bases between. CDR1 is SGDLS and CDR2 is YYNGEE in the germline V gene. CDR3 sequence: CASSVQRVSTDTQYF. CDR3 sequence (DNA): TGTGCCAGCAGCGTCCAGCGCGTCAGCACAGATACGCAGTATTTT.

The genes are TRBV7-9 and TRBJ1-2; the match to TRBD1 covers 8 bases. The CDR3 is 16 residues long. CDR1 is SEHNR, CDR2 FQNEAQ, per germline (reference sequence). Germline trimming cut 5 bases from V and 7 bases from J; bases unmatched to any gene: 15. CDR3 sequence (DNA): TGTGCCAGCAGCGAGAACGATGCGCAGGGGGCATTTGGCTACACCTTC. Its protein product is CASSENDAQGAFGYTF.

CDR3 amino acids: CASSSTWTGGSYEQYF. CDR3 DNA sequence: TGTGCCAGCAGCTCTACTTGGACAGGGGGCTCCTACGAGCAGTACTTC. J is TRBJ2-7 and V is TRBV27, with 10 bases lining up with TRBD1. The germline V gene encodes CDR1 MNHEY and CDR2 SMNVEV (reference sequence). The CDR3 spans 16 residues. The V gene end was trimmed by 6 bases and the J gene end by 0 bases; junction bases not matched to a gene: 8.

The chain links TRBV28 to TRBJ2-1; 8 positions agree with TRBD2. Trimming removed 9 bases from V and 10 bases from J; junction bases left unmatched: 17. This CDR3 region has 15 residues. Germline CDR1 reads MDHEN; CDR2 reads SYDVKM. CDR3 sequence reads: CASTITGTRGREQFF. The CDR3 DNA is TGTGCCAGTACGATCACCGGGACTAGGGGCAGGGAGCAGTTCTTC.

The V call is TRBV6-5, the J call TRBJ1-1; D gene unclear. CDR3 length: 13 amino acids. In germline, CDR1 is MNHEY, CDR2 SVGAGI. V shed 4 bases and J shed 0 bases, with 6 bases lying between them. The CDR3 DNA reads TGTGCCAGCAGTTTCCGGATGAACACTGAAGCTTTCTTT. Amino acid sequence: CASSFRMNTEAFF.